This T cell receptor (beta chain) appears in the sequencing data of a study of blood T cell repertoires in COVID-19 (dated by TCRdb to 2018 to 2021). With respect to the entire study: Samples from collaborators originated in the United States, Italy and Spain and spanned both the acute and convalescent phases of COVID-19. The repertoires were released in a freely available public database intended as a resource for research on the immune response to SARS-CoV-2. Deeply sampled blood TCRbeta repertoires from subjects exposed to, actively infected with, or recovered from COVID-19 were included in the dataset. Nearly every sample came with metadata listing a de-identified subject ID, COVID-19 status, age in years and sex. The prospective study material was composed of cDNA or gDNA derived from T cells, B-cell-depleted T cells, or PBMCs. Samples were obtained from the ongoing ImmuneRACE study (first 160 participants) and from about 1,300 subjects provided by 6 global collaborators. Where available, HLA class I and class II types were taken from metadata supplied by the sample provider and were not determined by assay-based typing.

TCRbeta CDR3 regions were amplified from genomic DNA by means of the immunoSEQ Assay, a bias-controlled multiplex PCR. On the study's bioinformatics: Within the assay, amplification of reference gene primers was used to estimate how many nucleated cells each sample contained. Sequence reads were collapsed and filtered to measure the absolute abundance of every unique TCRbeta CDR3 rearrangement. For each sample, productive Simpson clonality was calculated as the square root of Simpson's diversity index across productive rearrangements. Entries here come from immuneACCESS through TCRdb and include only in-frame sequences with V and J called. Some clones fail to appear in such tables; in the studies checked, an unresolved V gene covers under half of the shortfall, and the cause of the remainder is unknown. D and trimming were read from the DNA, whereas the V and J calls and clone size are those reported in that table. This sample has around 400,000 clones in its table, and roughly 89% of those were observed once. Around 1.7% of the sample rests with the top ten.

Study-level results and caveats: How much clinical and demographic metadata was included differed by source and by participant, and the metadata was provided uncurated.

Participants in the prospective study were enrolled through a virtual design, were aged about 18 to 90 years, and lived in under 25 United States geographic areas. In the prospective study, participants were assigned to cohorts based on the clinical history participants reported in a screening survey and a study questionnaire. ImmuneRACE Cohort 3 recovered participants were defined by two consecutive negative NP/OP PCR tests, healthcare professional clearance, or symptom resolution. Mobile phlebotomists in the prospective study collected whole blood, serum and a nasopharyngeal or oropharyngeal swab from every participant. Additional blood draws and questionnaires over an approximately 2-month period could optionally be provided by prospective study participants. Blood samples from the prospective study were shipped frozen or at room temperature prior to DNA extraction. Comment on this clone: Its antigen specificity is not known. Base quality data are lacking; no much larger clone is found one base away.

Including the terminal cysteine and phenylalanine, the CDR3 comprises 13 residues. Just the 39-base CDR3 DNA is kept, in frame starting at base 1. V lost 3 bases and J lost 3 bases; the stretch between them is 9 bases long. CDR1 SGDLS and CDR2 YYNGEE are derived from the germline V gene. The chain is encoded by TRBV9 joined to TRBJ1-2; the D gene is not confidently resolved. The material sequenced was PBMCs or T cells enriched from blood (not recorded which). This sequence was found in a woman in her 30s who had recovered from COVID-19. The DNA is as follows: TGTGCCAGCAGCGCCCCTCCGGACTATGGCTACACCTTC. Its translation is CASSAPPDYGYTF.